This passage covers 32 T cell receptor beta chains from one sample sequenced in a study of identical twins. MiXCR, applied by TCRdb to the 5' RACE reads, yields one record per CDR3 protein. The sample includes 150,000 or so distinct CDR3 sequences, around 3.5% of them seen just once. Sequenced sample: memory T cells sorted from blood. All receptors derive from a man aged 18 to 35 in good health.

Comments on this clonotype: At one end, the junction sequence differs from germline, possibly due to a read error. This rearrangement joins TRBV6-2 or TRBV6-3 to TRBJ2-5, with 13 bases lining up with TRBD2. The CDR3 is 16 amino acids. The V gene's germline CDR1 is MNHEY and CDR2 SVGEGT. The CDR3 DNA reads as TGTGCCAGCAGACTAGCGGGAGGGGAGGTCCAAGAGACCCAGTGCTTC. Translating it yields CASRLAGGEVQETQCF.

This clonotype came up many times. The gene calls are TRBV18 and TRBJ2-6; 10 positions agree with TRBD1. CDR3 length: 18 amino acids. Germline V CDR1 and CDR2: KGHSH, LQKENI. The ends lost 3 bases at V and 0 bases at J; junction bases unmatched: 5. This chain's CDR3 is CASSPSGTGASGANVLTF. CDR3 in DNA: TGTGCCAGCTCACCCTCCGGGACAGGGGCCTCTGGGGCCAACGTCCTGACTTTC.

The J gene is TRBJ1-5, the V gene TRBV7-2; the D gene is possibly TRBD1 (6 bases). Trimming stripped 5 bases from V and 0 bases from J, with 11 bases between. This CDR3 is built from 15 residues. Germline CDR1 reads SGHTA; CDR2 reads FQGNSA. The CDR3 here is CASSRNRDSNQPQHF. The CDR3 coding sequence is TGTGCCAGCAGCCGTAACAGGGATAGCAATCAGCCCCAGCATTTT.

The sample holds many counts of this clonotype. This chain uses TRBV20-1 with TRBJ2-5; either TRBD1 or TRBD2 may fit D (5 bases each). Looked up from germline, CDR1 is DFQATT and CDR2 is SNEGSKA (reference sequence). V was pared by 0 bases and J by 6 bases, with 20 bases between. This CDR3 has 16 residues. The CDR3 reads CSARDRLISGTQTQYF. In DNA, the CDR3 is TGCAGTGCTAGAGATAGGTTGATATCCGGGACGCAGACCCAGTACTTC.

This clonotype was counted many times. This CDR3 reads CSCYQGNNSPLHF. The CDR3 DNA reads as TGCAGTTGTTATCAGGGGAATAATTCACCCCTCCACTTT. The rearrangement joins TRBV20-1 to TRBJ1-6; D might be TRBD1 (6 bases). Trimming took off 8 bases at V and 5 bases at J, with 13 bases between the two ends. Germline loops: CDR1 DFQATT, CDR2 SNEGSKA (reference sequence). CDR3 length: 13 amino acids.

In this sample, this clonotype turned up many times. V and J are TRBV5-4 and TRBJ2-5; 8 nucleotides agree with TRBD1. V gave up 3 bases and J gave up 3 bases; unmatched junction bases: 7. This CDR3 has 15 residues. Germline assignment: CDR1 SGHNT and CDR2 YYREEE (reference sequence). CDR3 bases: TGTGCCAGCAGCTCGGGACAGGTTTCAGAAGAGACCCAGTACTTC. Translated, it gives CASSSGQVSEETQYF.

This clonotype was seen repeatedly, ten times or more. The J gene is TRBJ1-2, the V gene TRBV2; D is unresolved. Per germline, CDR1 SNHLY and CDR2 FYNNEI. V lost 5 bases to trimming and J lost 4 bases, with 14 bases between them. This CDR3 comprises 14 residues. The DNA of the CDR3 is TGTGCCAGCAGTTCATCCCGACGGGCCTATGGCTACACCTTC. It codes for CASSSSRRAYGYTF.

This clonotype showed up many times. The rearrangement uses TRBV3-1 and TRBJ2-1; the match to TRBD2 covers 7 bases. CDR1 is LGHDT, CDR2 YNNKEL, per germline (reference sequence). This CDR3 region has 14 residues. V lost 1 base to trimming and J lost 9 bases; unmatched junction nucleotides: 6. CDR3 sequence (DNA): TGTGCCAGCAGCCAAGGGACTAGTTCCGGTGAGCAGTTCTTC. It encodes CASSQGTSSGEQFF.

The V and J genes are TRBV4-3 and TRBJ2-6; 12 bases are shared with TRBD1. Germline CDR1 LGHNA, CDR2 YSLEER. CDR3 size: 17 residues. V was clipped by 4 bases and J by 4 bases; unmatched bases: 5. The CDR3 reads CASSLGQGATGANVLTF. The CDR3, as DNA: TGCGCCAGCAGCCTGGGACAGGGGGCGACCGGGGCCAACGTCCTGACTTTC.

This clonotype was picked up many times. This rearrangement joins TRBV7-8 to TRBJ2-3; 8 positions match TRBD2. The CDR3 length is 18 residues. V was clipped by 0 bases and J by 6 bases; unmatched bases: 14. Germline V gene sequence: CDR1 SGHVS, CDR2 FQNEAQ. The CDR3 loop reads CASSLAPRTTSGPDTQYF. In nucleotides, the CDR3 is TGTGCCAGCAGCTTAGCCCCGAGAACAACTAGCGGCCCGGATACGCAGTATTTT.

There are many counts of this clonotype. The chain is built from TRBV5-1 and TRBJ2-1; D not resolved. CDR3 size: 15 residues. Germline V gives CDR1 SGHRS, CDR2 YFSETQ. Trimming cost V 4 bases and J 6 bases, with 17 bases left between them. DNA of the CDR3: TGCGCCAGCAGCGGTAAGACAAGGAACTTCAATGAGCAGTTCTTC. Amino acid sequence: CASSGKTRNFNEQFF. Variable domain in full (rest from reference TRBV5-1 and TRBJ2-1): KAGVTQTPRYLIKTRGQQVTLSCSPISGHRSVSWYQQTPGQGLQFLFEYFSETQRNKGNFPGRFSGRQFSNSRSEMNVSTLELGDSALYLCASSGKTRNFNEQFFGPGTRLTVL.

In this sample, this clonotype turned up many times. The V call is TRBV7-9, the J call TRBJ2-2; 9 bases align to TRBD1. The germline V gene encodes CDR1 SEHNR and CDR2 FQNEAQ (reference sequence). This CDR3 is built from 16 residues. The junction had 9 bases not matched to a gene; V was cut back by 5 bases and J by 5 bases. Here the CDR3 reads CASSPAGTGYTGELFF. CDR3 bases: TGTGCCAGCAGCCCTGCTGGGACAGGGTATACCGGGGAGCTGTTTTTT. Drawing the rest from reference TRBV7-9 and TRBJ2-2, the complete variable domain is DTGVSQNPRHKITKRGQNVTFRCDPISEHNRLYWYRQTLGQGPEFLTYFQNEAQLEKSRLLSDRFSAERPKGSFSTLEIQRTEQGDSAMYLCASSPAGTGYTGELFFGEGSRLTVL.

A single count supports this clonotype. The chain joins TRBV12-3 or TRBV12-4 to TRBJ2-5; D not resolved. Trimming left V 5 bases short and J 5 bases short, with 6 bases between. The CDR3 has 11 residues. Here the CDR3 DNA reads TGTGCCAGCAGTACATGGGAGACCCAGTACTTC. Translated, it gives CASSTWETQYF.

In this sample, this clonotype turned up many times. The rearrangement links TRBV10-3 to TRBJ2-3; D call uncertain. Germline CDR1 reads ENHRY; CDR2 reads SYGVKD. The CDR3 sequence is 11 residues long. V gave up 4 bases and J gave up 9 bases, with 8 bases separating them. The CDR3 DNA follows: TGTGCCATCAGTGGGGGTAGCACGCAGTATTTT. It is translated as CAISGGSTQYF.

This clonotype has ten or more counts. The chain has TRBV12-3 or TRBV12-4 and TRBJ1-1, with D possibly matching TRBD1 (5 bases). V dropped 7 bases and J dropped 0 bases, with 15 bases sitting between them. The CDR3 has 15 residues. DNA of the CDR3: TGTGCCAGCAAGGGGAGGAGGGGCGTGAACACTGAAGCTTTCTTT. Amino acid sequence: CASKGRRGVNTEAFF.

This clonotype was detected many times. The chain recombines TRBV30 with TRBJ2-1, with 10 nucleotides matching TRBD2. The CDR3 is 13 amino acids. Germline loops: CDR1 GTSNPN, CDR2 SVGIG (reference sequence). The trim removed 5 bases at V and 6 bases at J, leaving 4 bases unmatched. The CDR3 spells CAWLAGAPNEQFF. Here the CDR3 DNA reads TGTGCCTGGCTAGCGGGGGCCCCCAATGAGCAGTTCTTC. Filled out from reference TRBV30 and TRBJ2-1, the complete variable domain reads SQTIHQWPATLVQPVGSPLSLECTVEGTSNPNLYWYRQAAGRGLQLLFYSVGIGQISSEVPQNLSASRPQDRQFILSSKKLLLSDSGFYLCAWLAGAPNEQFFGPGTRLTVL.

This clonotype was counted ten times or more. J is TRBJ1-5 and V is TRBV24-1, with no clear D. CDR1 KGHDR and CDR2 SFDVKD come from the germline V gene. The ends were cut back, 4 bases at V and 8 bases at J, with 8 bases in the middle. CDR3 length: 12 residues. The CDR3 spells CATSDQDEPQHF. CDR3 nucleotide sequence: TGTGCCACCAGTGACCAGGATGAGCCCCAGCATTTT.

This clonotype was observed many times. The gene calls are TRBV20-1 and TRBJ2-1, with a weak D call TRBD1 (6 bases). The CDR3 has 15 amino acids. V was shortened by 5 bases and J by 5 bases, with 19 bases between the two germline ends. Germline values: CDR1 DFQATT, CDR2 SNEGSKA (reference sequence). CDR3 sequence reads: CSASGTPRPDNEQFF. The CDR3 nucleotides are TGCAGTGCTTCCGGGACACCCAGACCCGACAATGAGCAGTTCTTC.

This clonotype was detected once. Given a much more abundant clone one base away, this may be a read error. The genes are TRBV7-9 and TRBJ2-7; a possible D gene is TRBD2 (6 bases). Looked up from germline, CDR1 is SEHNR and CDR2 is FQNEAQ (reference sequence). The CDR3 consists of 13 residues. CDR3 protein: CASSSGRWYEKYF. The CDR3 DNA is TGTGCCAGCAGCTCAGGGAGGTGGTACGAGAAGTACTTC.

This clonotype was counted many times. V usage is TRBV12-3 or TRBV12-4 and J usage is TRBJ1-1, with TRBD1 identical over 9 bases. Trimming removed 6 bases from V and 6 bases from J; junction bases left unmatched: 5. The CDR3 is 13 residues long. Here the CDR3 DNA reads TGTGCCAGCAGCACGGACAGGGGTGCTGAAGCTTTCTTT. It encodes CASSTDRGAEAFF.

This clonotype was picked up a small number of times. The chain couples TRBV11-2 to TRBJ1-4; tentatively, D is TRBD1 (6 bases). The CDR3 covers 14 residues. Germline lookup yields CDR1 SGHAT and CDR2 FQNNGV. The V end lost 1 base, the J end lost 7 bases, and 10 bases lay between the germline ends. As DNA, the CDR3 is TGTGCCAGCAGCTTAGCCCAGGGGAGTGAAAAACTGTTTTTT. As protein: CASSLAQGSEKLFF.

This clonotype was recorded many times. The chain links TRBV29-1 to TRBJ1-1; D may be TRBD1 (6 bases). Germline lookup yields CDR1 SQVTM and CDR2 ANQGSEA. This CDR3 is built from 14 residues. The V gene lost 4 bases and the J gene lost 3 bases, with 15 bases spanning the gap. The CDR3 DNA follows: TGCAGCGTTGTAGGGGGAAGGGCGGACACTGAAGCTTTCTTT. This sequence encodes CSVVGGRADTEAFF.

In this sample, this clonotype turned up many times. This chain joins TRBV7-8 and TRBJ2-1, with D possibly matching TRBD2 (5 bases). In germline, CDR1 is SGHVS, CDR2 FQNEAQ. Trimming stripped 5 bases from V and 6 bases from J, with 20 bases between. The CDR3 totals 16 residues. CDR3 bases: TGTGCCAGCAGCCCATTAAGGATGTCCCGGGGCAATGAGCAGTTCTTC. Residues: CASSPLRMSRGNEQFF.

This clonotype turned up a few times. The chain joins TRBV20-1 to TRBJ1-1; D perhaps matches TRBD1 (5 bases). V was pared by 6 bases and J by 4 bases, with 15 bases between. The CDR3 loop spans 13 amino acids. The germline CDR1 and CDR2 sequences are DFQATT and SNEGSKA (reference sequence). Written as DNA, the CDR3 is TGCAGTGCGCCACGGGGCGTGAGCACTGAAGCTTTCTTT. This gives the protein CSAPRGVSTEAFF.

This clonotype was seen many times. The CDR3 coding sequence is TGTGCCAGCAGTGGAGACGGCCACTCAAGTCTGCAGTTCTTC. Protein: CASSGDGHSSLQFF. This rearrangement joins TRBV6-1 to TRBJ2-1; no reliable D call. CDR1 and CDR2 from the germline V gene are MNHNS and SASEGT. Deletions cut 4 bases from V and 12 bases from J, with 19 bases between. The CDR3 runs 14 residues.

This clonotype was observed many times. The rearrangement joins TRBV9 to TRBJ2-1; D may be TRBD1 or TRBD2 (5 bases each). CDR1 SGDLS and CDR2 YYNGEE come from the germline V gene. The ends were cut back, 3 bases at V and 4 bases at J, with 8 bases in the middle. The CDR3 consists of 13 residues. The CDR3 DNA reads TGTGCCAGCAGCGCCGGGGCATACAATGAGCAGTTCTTC. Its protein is CASSAGAYNEQFF.

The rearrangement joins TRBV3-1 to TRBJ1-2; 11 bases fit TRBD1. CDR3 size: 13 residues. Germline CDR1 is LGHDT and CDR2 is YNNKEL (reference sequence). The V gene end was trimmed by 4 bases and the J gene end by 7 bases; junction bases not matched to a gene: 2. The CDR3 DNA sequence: TGTGCCAGCAGCCCTGGACAGGGGGCTGGCTACACCTTC. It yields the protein CASSPGQGAGYTF.

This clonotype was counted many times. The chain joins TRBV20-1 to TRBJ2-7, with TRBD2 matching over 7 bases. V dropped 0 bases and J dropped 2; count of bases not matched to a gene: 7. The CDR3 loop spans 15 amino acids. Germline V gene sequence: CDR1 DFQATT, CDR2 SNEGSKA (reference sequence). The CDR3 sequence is CSARDISSGAYEQYF. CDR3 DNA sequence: TGCAGTGCTAGAGATATATCTAGCGGAGCCTACGAGCAGTACTTC.

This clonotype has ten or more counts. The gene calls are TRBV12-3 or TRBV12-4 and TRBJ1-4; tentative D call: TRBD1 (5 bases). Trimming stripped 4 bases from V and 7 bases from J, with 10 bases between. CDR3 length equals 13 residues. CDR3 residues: CASSSSGTEKLFF. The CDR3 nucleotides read TGTGCCAGCAGTTCCTCCGGGACTGAAAAACTGTTTTTT.

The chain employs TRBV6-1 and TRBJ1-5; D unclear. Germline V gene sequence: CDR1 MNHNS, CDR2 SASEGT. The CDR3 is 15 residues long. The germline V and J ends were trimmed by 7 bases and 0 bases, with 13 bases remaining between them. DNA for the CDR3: TGTGCCAGCACTGGCAGCATTTTTAGCAATCAGCCCCAGCATTTT. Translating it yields CASTGSIFSNQPQHF.

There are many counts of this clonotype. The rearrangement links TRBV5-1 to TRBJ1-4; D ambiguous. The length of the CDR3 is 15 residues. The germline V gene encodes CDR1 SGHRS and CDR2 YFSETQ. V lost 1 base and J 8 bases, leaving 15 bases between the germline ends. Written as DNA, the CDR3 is TGCGCCAGCAGCTTGACTGAGGGATTTGGGGAAAAACTGTTTTTT. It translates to CASSLTEGFGEKLFF.

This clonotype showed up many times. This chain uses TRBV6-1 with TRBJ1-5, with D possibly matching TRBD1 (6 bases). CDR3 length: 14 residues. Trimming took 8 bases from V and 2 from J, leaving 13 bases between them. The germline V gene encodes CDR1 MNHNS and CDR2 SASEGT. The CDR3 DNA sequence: TGTGCCAGCCTCGAAGCAGGGGGCAATCAGCCCCAGCATTTT. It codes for CASLEAGGNQPQHF.